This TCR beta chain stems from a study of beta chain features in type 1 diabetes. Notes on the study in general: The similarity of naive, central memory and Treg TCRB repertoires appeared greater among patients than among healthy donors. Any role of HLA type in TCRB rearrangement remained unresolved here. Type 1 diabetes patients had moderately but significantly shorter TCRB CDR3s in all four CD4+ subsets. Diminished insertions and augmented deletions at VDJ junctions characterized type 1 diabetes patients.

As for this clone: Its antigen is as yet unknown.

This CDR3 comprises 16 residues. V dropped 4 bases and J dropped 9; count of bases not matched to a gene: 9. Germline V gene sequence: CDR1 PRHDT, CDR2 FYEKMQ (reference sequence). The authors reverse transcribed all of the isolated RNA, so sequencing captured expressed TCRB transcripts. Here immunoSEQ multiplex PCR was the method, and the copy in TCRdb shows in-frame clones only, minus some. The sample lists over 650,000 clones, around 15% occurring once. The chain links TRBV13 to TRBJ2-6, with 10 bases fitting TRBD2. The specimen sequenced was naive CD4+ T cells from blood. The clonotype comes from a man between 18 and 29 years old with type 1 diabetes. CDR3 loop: CASSSPGLAAINVLTF. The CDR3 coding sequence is TGTGCCAGCAGCTCCCCAGGACTAGCGGCGATCAACGTCCTGACTTTC.